The 8 T cell receptor beta chains below were found in one sample sequenced in a study of Ad26.COV2.S vaccination and SARS-CoV-2 variants. Indicated treatment: some 19 received Ad26.COV2.S at low or high dose, single or two shots; 5 received placebo; per-sample allocation not given. Samples analyzed were those drawn on day 63 after the first vaccine or placebo injection. Data came from immunoSEQ multiplex PCR; TCRdb stores just in-frame clones and leaves some out. The sample comprises 250,000 or so clones, around 90% of which are singletons, and roughly 3% rests with the top ten. Here the sequenced sample was peripheral blood, taken in a trial of Ad26.COV2.S vaccine versus placebo. These receptors were taken from a person between 18 and 60 years old who received the Ad26.COV2.S COVID-19 vaccine or a placebo.

This clone was found many times. The chain employs TRBV13 and TRBJ2-7; D call uncertain. Germline lookup yields CDR1 PRHDT and CDR2 FYEKMQ (reference sequence). The length of the CDR3 is 10 residues. The V gene lost 4 bases and the J gene lost 2 bases, with 0 bases spanning the gap. The CDR3 DNA follows: TGTGCCAGCAGCTCCTACGAGCAGTACGTC. This sequence encodes CASSSYEQYV.

The count of this clone is one. The V call is TRBV9, the J call TRBJ2-5; 8 bases map to TRBD1. Germline lookup yields CDR1 SGDLS and CDR2 YYNGEE. Losses at the gene ends were 4 bases for V and 5 bases for J; bases not matched to a gene: 10. The CDR3 spans 15 residues. The chain's CDR3 is CASSIYGTGGETQYF. The CDR3 nucleotides are TGTGCCAGCAGCATCTACGGGACAGGTGGGGAGACCCAGTACTTC.

This clone was found once. V and J are TRBV6-5 and TRBJ1-4; the match to TRBD1 covers 9 bases. V lost 6 bases and J lost 7; bases outside the gene matches: 6. In germline, CDR1 is MNHEY, CDR2 SVGAGI. CDR3 length: 14 amino acids. The CDR3 DNA reads TGTGCCAGCAGGACAGGGGGAAGTACTGAAAAACTGTTTTTT. Its translation is CASRTGGSTEKLFF.

As DNA, the CDR3 is TGCGCCACCCAACTCGGACCCCTCTTGAACACTGAAGCTTTCTTT. It is translated as CATQLGPLLNTEAFF. The rearrangement uses TRBV4-1 and TRBJ1-1; D not resolved. The CDR3 spans 15 residues. Per the germline V gene, CDR1 is MGHRA and CDR2 is YSYEKL. Trimming cost V 10 bases and J 0 bases, with 18 bases left between them.

This clone has a handful of counts. This rearrangement joins TRBV2 to TRBJ2-7, with 8 bases fitting TRBD2. Germline CDR1 reads SNHLY; CDR2 reads FYNNEI. The CDR3 extends over 16 amino acids. The ends lost 6 bases at V and 0 bases at J; junction bases unmatched: 10. The DNA for the CDR3 is TGTGCCAGCAGGGTTGGTAGGGGACTAGTCTCCTACGAGCAGTACGTC. Its protein product is CASRVGRGLVSYEQYV.

The J gene is TRBJ2-1, the V gene TRBV18; D gene ambiguous. Germline CDR1 reads KGHSH; CDR2 reads LQKENI. Trimming pared 3 bases from V and 2 bases from J, leaving 2 bases between. The CDR3 contains 12 residues. The CDR3: CASSPTYNEQFF. The CDR3 DNA sequence: TGTGCCAGCTCACCGACCTACAATGAGCAGTTCTTC.

CDR3 residues: CAIGQGRMNTEAFF. CDR3 nucleotide sequence: TGTGCCATCGGACAGGGACGCATGAACACTGAAGCTTTCTTT. V is TRBV15 and J is TRBJ1-1, with 8 bases lining up with TRBD1. The CDR3 sequence is 14 residues long. The ends lost 10 bases at V and 0 bases at J; junction bases unmatched: 7. Germline V lookup: CDR1 LNHNV, CDR2 YYDKDF (reference sequence).

The chain couples TRBV7-9 to TRBJ1-4; the match to TRBD1 covers 7 bases. The ends lost 1 base at V and 4 bases at J; junction bases unmatched: 9. The germline V gene has CDR1 SEHNR and CDR2 FQNEAQ (reference sequence). The CDR3 has 17 residues. This CDR3 reads CASSLGGGRTDNEKLFF. DNA of the CDR3: TGTGCCAGCAGCTTAGGAGGGGGCAGAACCGATAATGAAAAACTGTTTTTT.